The 8 T cell receptor beta chains below were found in one sample sequenced in a study of blood T cell repertoires in COVID-19. Only in-frame clones appear in the TCRdb table, and some are missing; sequencing was by immunoSEQ multiplex PCR. The sample lists about 50,000 clones, approximately 84% occurring once. What was sequenced was peripheral blood. Receptors originate from a man aged 65 to 85 with acute or convalescent COVID-19.

The V call is TRBV6-1, the J call TRBJ2-1; 10 positions match TRBD2. The CDR3 is 17 residues long. Germline loops: CDR1 MNHNS, CDR2 SASEGT. The J segment lost 4 bases and the V segment lost 3 bases, leaving 9 bases of the junction unmatched. This chain's CDR3 is CASSDRAGGPIYNEQFF. The CDR3, as DNA: TGTGCCAGCAGTGACCGAGCGGGGGGGCCGATTTACAATGAGCAGTTCTTC.

The rearrangement links TRBV3-1 (or the pseudogene TRBV3-2) to TRBJ2-1; D might be TRBD2 (5 bases). V was pared by 1 base and J by 7 bases, with 14 bases between. The CDR3 covers 15 residues. Germline V gene sequence: CDR1 LGHDT, CDR2 YNNKEL (reference sequence). For the CDR3, the DNA is TGTGCCAGCAGCCAAGGAAGCGGCAGGAATAATGAGCAGTTCTTC. Translation: CASSQGSGRNNEQFF.

The chain has TRBV19 and TRBJ1-2; D is ambiguous. There are 12 residues in the CDR3. The germline V gene encodes CDR1 LNHDA and CDR2 SQIVND (reference sequence). The V end lost 7 bases, the J end lost 1 base, and 7 bases lay between the germline ends. In DNA form, the CDR3 reads TGTGCCAGTAATCAGTATAACTATGGCTACACCTTC. This codes for CASNQYNYGYTF.

The chain links TRBV4-1 to TRBJ2-1, with TRBD2 identical over 16 bases. CDR3 size: 16 residues. The J segment lost 7 bases and the V segment lost 5 bases, leaving 5 bases of the junction unmatched. Germline V gene lookup returns CDR1 MGHRA and CDR2 YSYEKL. As DNA, the CDR3 is TGCGCCAGCAGCGCGGGACTAGCGGGAGGGCCGAATGAGCAGTTCTTC. Translating gives CASSAGLAGGPNEQFF.

This rearrangement joins TRBV2 to TRBJ2-5, with D unresolved. Germline V gene data show CDR1 as SNHLY and CDR2 as FYNNEI. The ends were cut back, 8 bases at V and 4 bases at J, with 11 bases in the middle. The CDR3 contains 12 residues. The CDR3 nucleotides are TGTGCCAGCCTTAAGGAGCGAGAGACCCAGTACTTC. It is translated as CASLKERETQYF.

The rearrangement links TRBV29-1 to TRBJ2-5; 8 bases fit TRBD1. Germline values: CDR1 SQVTM, CDR2 ANQGSEA. Unmatched junction bases numbered 8, after V lost 3 bases and J lost 5 bases. The CDR3 is 14 residues long. CDR3 region: CSVDRQGRGETQYF. The CDR3 DNA reads TGCAGCGTTGATAGACAGGGGAGAGGGGAGACCCAGTACTTC.

The chain links TRBV29-1 to TRBJ2-1; perhaps TRBD2 as D (6 bases). Germline V gene data show CDR1 as SQVTM and CDR2 as ANQGSEA. This CDR3 region has 15 residues. Trimming took 3 bases from V and 7 from J, leaving 19 bases between them. CDR3: CSVDRRSGLTNEQFF. CDR3 nucleotide sequence: TGCAGCGTTGACAGAAGGTCAGGACTAACGAATGAGCAGTTCTTC.

V is TRBV28 and J is TRBJ1-5; 7 bases are shared with TRBD1. Germline V lookup: CDR1 MDHEN, CDR2 SYDVKM. V shed 10 bases, J shed 2 bases, and the junction held 5 bases outside the gene matches. This CDR3 is built from 13 residues. The CDR3 spells CATLDRGNQPQHF. The CDR3 bases are TGTGCCACCCTAGACAGGGGCAATCAGCCCCAGCATTTT. The whole variable domain, filled in from reference TRBV28 and TRBJ1-5, reads DVKVTQSSRYLVKRTGEKVFLECVQDMDHENMFWYRQDPGLGLRLIYFSYDVKMKEKGDIPEGYSVSREKKERFSLILESASTNQTSMYLCATLDRGNQPQHFGDGTRLSIL.